These 23 T cell receptor beta chains were all obtained from the same sample, sequenced in a study of cytomegalovirus exposure and HLA in healthy donors (dated by TCRdb to the late 2010s). The method behind the library was the immunoSEQ multiplex PCR assay. The multiplex PCR relied on a mix of 60 forward primers for TCR Vbeta segments and 13 reverse primers for TCR Jbeta segments. TCRdb mirrors the immuneACCESS table, restricted to in-frame sequences. Some clones are absent from its copies; in checked studies, under half trace to an unresolved V gene, and the reason for the others is unknown. The sample data list 200,000 to 250,000 clones, and around four fifths of these were observed just once. The ten largest clones capture 3.5% to 4% of the sample. The sequencing sample was made of PBMCs. The receptors stem from a male donor in good health and CMV-seronegative.

This chain connects TRBV21-1 to TRBJ1-2; no DNA check was done on the table's D call, TRBD1. TRBV21-1 is noted as a pseudogene. The CDR3 spans 17 residues. The CDR3 bases are TGTGCCAGCAGCAAATGGGGGCGCAAAATGGTTAACTATGGCTACACCTTC. The encoded protein is CASSKWGRKMVNYGYTF.

This rearrangement joins TRBV27 to TRBJ2-7, with 7 bases lining up with TRBD1. J gave up 5 bases and V 3 bases, and 10 bases lay outside the gene matches. The germline V gene encodes CDR1 MNHEY and CDR2 SMNVEV (reference sequence). The CDR3 loop spans 15 amino acids. CDR3 residues: CASSFTGASGNEQYF. The CDR3 DNA follows: TGTGCCAGCAGTTTTACAGGGGCCTCAGGAAACGAGCAGTACTTC.

The CDR3: CASSLNPTGNTGELFF. CDR3 in DNA: TGTGCCAGCAGCTTAAACCCGACGGGGAACACCGGGGAGCTGTTTTTT. The chain has TRBV5-5 and TRBJ2-2; D not certain. The CDR3 is made up of 16 amino acids. V lost 2 bases to trimming and J lost 1 base, with 12 bases between them. CDR1 is SGHKS, CDR2 YYEKEE, per germline (reference sequence).

The DNA for the CDR3 is TGTGCCAGCAGCCCGACAGGGGGCCTAGCCTACGAGCAGTACTTC. It specifies CASSPTGGLAYEQYF. This chain joins TRBV9 and TRBJ2-7; 10 bases are a match to TRBD1. The CDR3 is 15 amino acids. Germline values: CDR1 SGDLS, CDR2 YYNGEE. The trim removed 4 bases at V and 2 bases at J, leaving 6 bases unmatched. Combining the CDR3 with reference TRBV9 and TRBJ2-7 gives the whole variable domain DSGVTQTPKHLITATGQRVTLRCSPRSGDLSVYWYQQSLDQGLQFLIQYYNGEERAKGNILERFSAQQFPDLHSELNLSSLELGDSALYFCASSPTGGLAYEQYFGPGTRLTVT.

This sequence joins TRBV2 and TRBJ2-5, with D possibly TRBD2 on 6 matching bases. The length of the CDR3 is 16 residues. Germline CDR1 and CDR2: SNHLY and FYNNEI. Deletions cut 3 bases from V and 3 bases from J, with 17 bases between. CDR3 region: CASSDYGSQFKETQYF. The CDR3, as DNA: TGTGCCAGCAGTGATTACGGGAGTCAGTTTAAAGAGACCCAGTACTTC. Supplemented by reference TRBV2 and TRBJ2-5, the full variable domain reads EPEVTQTPSHQVTQMGQEVILRCVPISNHLYFYWYRQILGQKVEFLVSFYNNEISEKSEIFDDQFSVERPDGSNFTLKIRSTKLEDSAMYFCASSDYGSQFKETQYFGPGTRLLVL.

This clone has only a few counts. This sequence joins TRBV11-2 and TRBJ2-1; tentatively, D is TRBD2 (5 bases). Trimming removed 1 base from V and 10 bases from J, with 20 bases in between. The CDR3 has 16 amino acids. Germline lookup yields CDR1 SGHAT and CDR2 FQNNGV. This chain's CDR3 is CASSLVSASLGVEQFF. CDR3 coding DNA: TGTGCCAGCAGCTTAGTCTCGGCTAGCCTCGGGGTGGAGCAGTTCTTC.

The V call is TRBV10-2, the J call TRBJ1-4; maybe TRBD1 (6 bases). The CDR3 consists of 16 residues. CDR1 is WSHSY, CDR2 SAAADI, per germline. V shed 3 bases and J shed 1 base, with 12 bases lying between them. CDR3 DNA sequence: TGCGCCAGCAGTGATCAGGGGCAAGGAACTAATGAAAAACTGTTTTTT. This encodes CASSDQGQGTNEKLFF.

The chain carries TRBV11-2 and TRBJ1-1; 8 bases match TRBD1. Germline V CDR1 and CDR2: SGHAT, FQNNGV. V lost 1 base, J lost 0 bases, and 1 base stayed unmatched. This CDR3 has 15 residues. CDR3 bases: TGTGCCAGCAGCTTAGGGACAGGGTTGAACACTGAAGCTTTCTTT. Residues: CASSLGTGLNTEAFF. Full variable domain (remainder filled in from reference TRBV11-2 and TRBJ1-1): EAGVAQSPRYKIIEKRQSVAFWCNPISGHATLYWYQQILGQGPKLLIQFQNNGVVDDSQLPKDRFSAERLKGVDSTLKIQPAKLEDSAVYLCASSLGTGLNTEAFFGQGTRLTVV.

The rearrangement joins TRBV25-1 to TRBJ2-7; tentatively, D is TRBD1 (6 bases). Trimming left V 2 bases short and J 2 bases short, with 10 bases between. The V gene's germline CDR1 is MGHDK and CDR2 SYGVNS. The CDR3 totals 14 residues. The CDR3 reads CASSEGNRAYEQYF. CDR3 DNA sequence: TGTGCCAGCAGTGAAGGTAACAGGGCCTACGAGCAGTACTTC.

The chain has TRBV11-2 and TRBJ1-1; D possibly corresponds to TRBD1 (6 bases). The germline gives CDR1 SGHAT, CDR2 FQNNGV. This CDR3 is built from 15 residues. Trimming took 4 bases from V and 4 from J, leaving 16 bases between them. The CDR3 here is CASSSQSGGRTEAFF. The CDR3 coding sequence is TGTGCCAGCAGCTCCCAGTCGGGGGGGCGCACTGAAGCTTTCTTT.

The chain combines TRBV4-1 with TRBJ2-3; 8 bases align to TRBD1. Germline CDR1 MGHRA, CDR2 YSYEKL. This CDR3 is 15 amino acids long. The trim removed 2 bases at V and 4 bases at J, leaving 5 bases unmatched. CDR3 coding DNA: TGCGCCAGCAGCCAACCCGGACAGGGCGCAGATACGCAGTATTTT. Its protein is CASSQPGQGADTQYF.

The CDR3 coding sequence is TGTGCCAGCAGTTTAAGCGGGAGCACCTACAATGAGCAGTTCTTC. Encoded protein: CASSLSGSTYNEQFF. J is TRBJ2-1 and V is TRBV27, with 8 bases matching TRBD2. Germline CDR1 and CDR2: MNHEY and SMNVEV (reference sequence). CDR3 length: 15 amino acids. After removal of 2 bases from V and 2 bases from J, the junction contained 2 bases not matched to a gene.

The CDR3 sequence: CASLSDGTYEQYF. The CDR3 nucleotides read TGTGCCAGCTTATCGGACGGGACCTACGAGCAGTACTTC. The V gene is TRBV2, the J gene TRBJ2-7; perhaps TRBD2 as D (5 bases). Trimming stripped 8 bases from V and 2 bases from J, with 13 bases between. The CDR3 is 13 residues long. The germline gives CDR1 SNHLY, CDR2 FYNNEI.

The V and J genes are TRBV7-3 and TRBJ2-1, with D possibly being TRBD1 (6 bases). The CDR3 is 13 amino acids. Germline V gene sequence: CDR1 SGHTA, CDR2 FQGTGA. Between the trimmed V and J ends, which lost 5 bases and 9 bases, there was a span of 14 bases. The CDR3 region is CASSTHRAGEQFF. The CDR3 DNA follows: TGTGCCAGCAGCACCCACAGGGCAGGTGAGCAGTTCTTC.

This clone was seen more than once but under ten times. This chain connects TRBV7-9 to TRBJ2-7, with 7 bases matching TRBD1. This CDR3 is 15 amino acids long. V lost 5 bases and J lost 1; bases outside the gene matches: 8. Germline loops: CDR1 SEHNR, CDR2 FQNEAQ (reference sequence). CDR3 sequence reads: CASSQPGTVSYEQYF. In DNA form, the CDR3 reads TGTGCCAGCAGCCAGCCCGGGACAGTTTCCTACGAGCAGTACTTC.

The chain recombines TRBV2 with TRBJ1-2; D is unclear. The CDR3 is 15 residues long. CDR1 is SNHLY, CDR2 FYNNEI, per germline. The ends were cut back, 3 bases at V and 0 bases at J, with 11 bases in the middle. CDR3 region: CASSDKAGANYGYTF. DNA for the CDR3: TGTGCCAGCAGTGACAAGGCGGGCGCTAACTATGGCTACACCTTC.

J is TRBJ2-5 and V is TRBV5-1; 12 nucleotides match TRBD1. Germline CDR1 reads SGHRS; CDR2 reads YFSETQ. Trimming at V came to 3 bases and at J to 5 bases, leaving 8 bases not matched to a gene. The length of the CDR3 is 16 residues. As DNA, the CDR3 is TGCGCCAGCAGCTCATCCGGGACAGGGGGCGTGGAGACCCAGTACTTC. It translates to CASSSSGTGGVETQYF.

This chain links TRBV6-5 with TRBJ1-1; D is possibly TRBD1 (6 bases). The CDR3 extends over 14 amino acids. Germline V lookup: CDR1 MNHEY, CDR2 SVGAGI. V was trimmed by 0 bases and J by 6 bases, leaving 11 bases between them. The CDR3 bases are TGTGCCAGCAGTTACTCTCCAGGGGAACCTGAAGCTTTCTTT. Protein product: CASSYSPGEPEAFF.

This clone was counted a few times. V and J are TRBV27 and TRBJ2-7; D remains ambiguous. The V end was cut by 6 bases, the J end by 3 bases, with 15 bases between. The length of the CDR3 is 14 residues. Germline V gene sequence: CDR1 MNHEY, CDR2 SMNVEV (reference sequence). CDR3 nucleotide sequence: TGTGCCAGCAGCCCAGGTCTTTCCTACTACGAGCAGTACTTC. Protein: CASSPGLSYYEQYF.

The chain couples TRBV2 to TRBJ2-3; weak D call: TRBD1 (6 bases). V was clipped by 6 bases and J by 0 bases, with 10 bases between them. The V gene's germline CDR1 is SNHLY and CDR2 FYNNEI. The CDR3 is 14 amino acids. The CDR3: CASSGQSSTDTQYF. For the CDR3, the DNA is TGTGCCAGCAGCGGACAGTCTAGCACAGATACGCAGTATTTT. The entire variable domain, with the rest obtained from reference TRBV2 and TRBJ2-3, is as follows: EPEVTQTPSHQVTQMGQEVILRCVPISNHLYFYWYRQILGQKVEFLVSFYNNEISEKSEIFDDQFSVERPDGSNFTLKIRSTKLEDSAMYFCASSGQSSTDTQYFGPGTRLTVL.

The CDR3: CASSEVSGADTQYF. CDR3 nucleotides: TGTGCCAGCAGTGAGGTCTCAGGGGCAGATACGCAGTATTTT. This rearrangement joins TRBV27 to TRBJ2-3; the D gene is possibly TRBD1 (6 bases). Per the germline V gene, CDR1 is MNHEY and CDR2 is SMNVEV (reference sequence). This CDR3 contains 14 residues. The ends were cut back, 5 bases at V and 4 bases at J, with 13 bases in the middle.

This sequence joins TRBV10-3 and TRBJ2-3; 10 bases map to TRBD2. The V segment lost 5 bases and the J segment 1 base; nucleotides outside the gene matches: 6. Germline values: CDR1 ENHRY, CDR2 SYGVKD. The CDR3 length is 16 residues. This CDR3 reads CAISFSGTSGTDTQYF. CDR3 in DNA: TGTGCCATCAGTTTTTCCGGGACTAGCGGCACAGATACGCAGTATTTT.

The table lists this clone with many counts. Compared with germline, one end of the junction differs, possibly owing to a read error. This sample includes further DNA sequences coding for the same CDR3. This chain connects TRBV5-1 to TRBJ2-1, with TRBD2 as a possible D gene (5 bases). This CDR3 has 15 amino acids. CDR1 is SGHRS and CDR2 is YFSETQ in the germline V gene. The CDR3 is CASRPGSAAANEQFF. The CDR3 DNA reads TGTGCCAGCAGACCCGGGTCCGCAGCGGCAAATGAGCAGTTCTTC.